What follows describes a single T cell receptor beta chain. Its antigen is unknown. No base qualities exist here, and no much larger clone lies one base off it. Looking up the germline V gene (reference sequence) yields CDR1 MNHEY and CDR2 SMNVEV. The junction shows trimming of 7 bases on V and 0 bases on J, plus 4 bases between the germline ends. From the cysteine up to the phenylalanine, the CDR3 has a length of 12 residues. Only the CDR3 part of the read is kept: 36 bases, read in frame from the first base. Each collaborating institution followed its own protocols to collect whole blood in K2EDTA tubes. Collaborator samples were shipped for TCRbeta analysis as frozen whole blood, isolated PBMCs, or DNA extracted from either sample type. TCRbeta CDR3 regions were amplified from genomic DNA using the immunoSEQ Assay, a bias-controlled multiplex PCR. As for the authors' bioinformatics: Within the assay, amplification of reference gene primers was used to estimate how many nucleated cells each sample contained. Sequence reads were collapsed and filtered to measure the absolute abundance of every unique TCRbeta CDR3 rearrangement. For each sample, productive Simpson clonality was calculated as the square root of Simpson's diversity index over productive rearrangements. TCRdb obtained this table from immuneACCESS and retained in-frame rearrangements with V and J assigned. These tables miss some clones; where compared with another copy, unresolved V genes account for less than half of the shortfall, and the remainder is unexplained. V and J calls and clone size are given by that table; D and trimming were obtained from the DNA. In this sample the table shows 60,000 to 80,000 clones, around 89% of which occur a single time. Less than 0.65% of the sample is held by the ten biggest clonotypes.

These data come from a study of blood T cell repertoires in COVID-19 (dated by TCRdb to 2020 to 2021). Regarding the research as a whole: Samples covering the acute and convalescent phases of COVID-19 were provided by collaborators in the United States, Italy and Spain. Samples were obtained from the ongoing ImmuneRACE study (first 160 participants) and from about 1,300 subjects provided by 6 global collaborators. The repertoires were released in a freely available public database intended as a resource for research on the immune response to SARS-CoV-2. Sample metadata almost always included a de-identified subject ID, COVID-19 status, age in years and sex. The prospective study material was composed of cDNA or gDNA derived from T cells, B-cell-depleted T cells, or PBMCs. Deeply sampled blood TCRbeta repertoires from subjects exposed to, actively infected with, or recovered from COVID-19 were included in the dataset. HLA class I and class II types, where available, came from metadata supplied by the sample provider rather than from assay-based typing.

What the work shows at the level of the full study, not this receptor alone: How much clinical and demographic metadata was included differed by source and by participant, and the metadata was provided uncurated.

Sequenced: peripheral blood. The receptor chain draws on TRBV27 and TRBJ1-3; the D gene remains uncertain. The sequence derives from a man aged 55 to 69 with acute or convalescent COVID-19. The CDR3 amino acid sequence is: CASIGSGNTIYF. The DNA sequence reads TGTGCCAGCATCGGCTCTGGAAACACCATATATTTT.